A selection of T cell receptor beta chains follows, all from one sample in a study of T cells in Graves' hyperthyroidism and ophthalmopathy. One entry per CDR3 protein, called by TCRdb with MiXCR from the multiplex PCR reads. The sample lists 700,000 to 950,000 distinct CDR3 sequences; roughly a third were seen once. The sequenced sample was blood. Receptors originate from a middle-aged woman with Graves' hyperthyroidism. Each CDR3 is given with its conserved first and last residue. Fields, in order: D gene, J gene, clone size, V gene, CDR3 protein, CDR3 DNA. A D gene is named only where the DNA matches it firmly. Rows give clone size only sometimes, using once, few, many, or a class for an expanded clone.

. | TRBJ1-1 | many | TRBV25-1 | CASSEPSDRKKAFF | TGTGCCAGCAGTGAACCGAGCGACAGGAAAAAAGCTTTCTTT
. | TRBJ2-3 | . | TRBV7-2 | CASSLDRRDTQYF | TGTGCCAGCAGCTTGGACCGGCGGGATACGCAGTATTTT
. | TRBJ1-2 | . | TRBV2 | CAGSIQDGANYGYTF | TGTGCCGGCAGCATACAGGATGGGGCTAACTATGGCTACACCTTC
TRBD1 | TRBJ1-2 | . | TRBV10-1 | CASSLDRGSGCTF | TGCGCCAGCAGTCTGGACAGGGGGTCGGGCTGCACCTTC
. | TRBJ1-6 | many | TRBV7-2 | CASSLWLQASSPLHF | TGTGCCAGCAGCTTATGGTTGCAGGCAAGTTCACCCCTCCACTTT
. | TRBJ1-2 | few | TRBV19 | CASSWSVGKIEIYGYTF | TGTGCCAGTAGTTGGAGTGTTGGAAAGATAGAAATCTATGGCTACACCTTC
. | TRBJ1-2 | . | TRBV7-9 | CASIPPDRDYGYTF | TGTGCCAGCATCCCACCGGACAGAGACTATGGCTACACCTTC
. | TRBJ2-7 | many | TRBV12-3/TRBV12-4 | CASSLGSQTHEQYF | TGTGCCAGCAGCCTGGGGTCCCAGACCCACGAGCAGTACTTC
. | TRBJ1-6 | . | TRBV27 | CASSLFTGSSNSPLHF | TGTGCCAGCAGTTTATTTACAGGGTCAAGTAATTCACCCCTCCACTTT
TRBD1 | TRBJ2-7 | few | TRBV6-5 | CASSHGTGGEQYF | TGTGCCAGCAGTCATGGGACAGGGGGTGAGCAGTACTTC
. | TRBJ2-5 | many | TRBV7-9 | CASSPRPGYTQETQYF | TGTGCCAGCAGCCCCCGGCCCGGGTACACGCAAGAGACCCAGTACTTC
TRBD1 | TRBJ1-6 | many | TRBV7-6 | CASSTDRAGNSPLHF | TGTGCCAGCAGCACAGACAGGGCTGGGAACTCACCCCTCCACTTT
. | TRBJ2-2 | many | TRBV7-8 | CASSLVLGMNTGELFF | TGTGCCAGCAGCTTAGTATTGGGGATGAACACCGGGGAGCTGTTTTTT
TRBD1 | TRBJ2-7 | . | TRBV15 | CATSRDRTTYEQYF | TGTGCCACCAGCCGGGACAGGACGACCTACGAGCAGTACTTC
. | TRBJ1-2 | many | TRBV10-3 | CATLRENYGYTF | TGTGCCACCCTCCGGGAAAACTATGGCTACACCTTC
TRBD1 | TRBJ2-6 | . | TRBV7-3 | CASSLGTGSSSSGANVLTF | TGTGCCAGCAGCTTAGGGACAGGGTCCTCCAGCTCTGGGGCCAACGTCCTGACTTTC
. | TRBJ1-1 | many | TRBV25-1 | CASSEWKEGTEAFF | TGTGCCAGCAGTGAATGGAAGGAGGGCACTGAAGCTTTCTTT
. | TRBJ1-3 | many | TRBV12-3/TRBV12-4 | CASSLNLSGNTIYF | TGTGCCAGCAGTTTAAACCTGAGCGGAAACACCATATATTTT
. | TRBJ2-2 | . | TRBV10-1 | CAAVWPTGTGELFF | TGCGCCGCGGTCTGGCCTACGGGTACCGGGGAGCTGTTTTTT
. | TRBJ1-2 | many | TRBV12-3/TRBV12-4 | CASSPLYSTYGYTF | TGTGCCAGCAGTCCCCTCTACAGCACGTATGGCTACACCTTC
. | TRBJ1-2 | . | TRBV20-1 | CSAPSRDTYGYTF | TGCAGTGCTCCTAGTCGGGACACCTATGGCTACACCTTC
. | TRBJ1-5 | many | TRBV5-4 | CASRAGPNQPQHF | TGTGCCAGCAGGGCAGGGCCCAATCAGCCCCAGCATTTT
. | TRBJ1-2 | . | TRBV10-3 | CAISTERGPYGYTF | TGTGCCATCAGTACGGAGAGGGGTCCCTATGGCTACACCTTC
. | TRBJ1-5 | few | TRBV11-2 | CASSLGSLEQPQHF | TGTGCCAGCAGCTTAGGGTCCTTGGAACAGCCCCAGCATTTT
TRBD2 | TRBJ2-7 | . | TRBV7-2 | CASSSAGASGEQYF | TGTGCCAGCAGCTCAGCGGGAGCTTCGGGGGAGCAGTACTTC
TRBD1 | TRBJ2-7 | . | TRBV6-1 | CASRDSGTGFREQYF | TGTGCCAGCAGAGATTCCGGGACAGGCTTCCGAGAGCAGTACTTC
. | TRBJ2-1 | . | TRBV6-5 | CASSTQVAYEQFF | TGTGCCAGCAGTACCCAAGTCGCCTACGAGCAGTTCTTC
TRBD2 | TRBJ2-7 | . | TRBV12-3/TRBV12-4 | CAGRPPSGTAYEQYF | TGTGCCGGCAGGCCACCTAGCGGGACGGCCTACGAGCAGTACTTC
. | TRBJ2-2 | once | TRBV7-2 | CASRSDEGVPGELFF | TGTGCCAGCAGATCGGACGAGGGGGTGCCTGGGGAGCTGTTTTTT
. | TRBJ2-5 | . | TRBV19 | CASSTMTDQETQYF | TGTGCCAGTAGTACTATGACAGACCAAGAGACCCAGTACTTC
. | TRBJ1-5 | . | TRBV6-1 | CASSEVWGAGNQPQHF | TGTGCCAGCAGTGAAGTTTGGGGGGCGGGCAATCAGCCCCAGCATTTT
TRBD2 | TRBJ2-5 | few | TRBV12-3/TRBV12-4 | CASSFGGGPYQETQYF | TGTGCCAGCAGTTTTGGCGGGGGGCCTTACCAAGAGACCCAGTACTTC
. | TRBJ2-2 | many | TRBV2 | CASSARDTTGELFF | TGTGCCAGCAGTGCAAGGGACACCACCGGGGAGCTGTTTTTT
. | TRBJ1-1 | few | TRBV10-2 | CASTTAQGLTEAFF | TGTGCCAGCACGACGGCACAGGGTCTCACTGAAGCTTTCTTT
. | TRBJ1-1 | many | TRBV19 | CATTPGHLDTEAFF | TGTGCCACGACTCCGGGACACCTAGACACTGAAGCTTTCTTT
TRBD1 | TRBJ2-7 | many | TRBV2 | CASTLGQGAYEQYF | TGTGCCAGCACTTTGGGACAGGGGGCCTACGAGCAGTACTTC
. | TRBJ1-5 | . | TRBV19 | CATRWDGYSNQPQHF | TGTGCCACCCGATGGGACGGATATAGCAATCAGCCCCAGCATTTT
TRBD1 | TRBJ1-2 | few | TRBV4-1 | CASSQDIRGRNYGYTF | TGCGCCAGCAGCCAAGATATAAGGGGGCGGAACTATGGCTACACCTTC
. | TRBJ1-5 | . | TRBV6-2/TRBV6-3 | CASAWTDYQPQHF | TGTGCCAGCGCCTGGACAGATTATCAGCCCCAGCATTTT
. | TRBJ1-5 | . | TRBV11-3 | CASSLGARQPQHF | TGTGCCAGCAGCTTAGGGGCGCGTCAGCCCCAGCATTTT
TRBD2 | TRBJ2-2 | few | TRBV7-2 | CASSLGGLAGVGELFF | TGTGCCAGCAGCTTAGGGGGACTAGCGGGAGTCGGGGAGCTGTTTTTT
TRBD2 | TRBJ2-5 | few | TRBV7-2 | CASSSGGRAETQYF | TGTGCCAGCAGCAGCGGGGGGAGGGCAGAGACCCAGTACTTC
. | TRBJ1-2 | many | TRBV7-9 | CASSLVSDYGYTF | TGTGCCAGCAGCCTAGTTTCGGACTATGGCTACACCTTC
. | TRBJ2-5 | many | TRBV15 | CATSRDAGAQETQYF | TGTGCCACCAGCAGAGATGCGGGGGCCCAAGAGACCCAGTACTTC
TRBD1 | TRBJ1-5 | many | TRBV24-1 | CATSPDRGRSNQPQHF | TGTGCCACCAGTCCCGACAGGGGTAGGAGCAATCAGCCCCAGCATTTT
. | TRBJ2-7 | . | TRBV6-5 | CASSLQGGGPYEQYF | TGTGCCAGCAGCCTCCAAGGTGGGGGGCCCTACGAGCAGTACTTC
. | TRBJ2-7 | once | TRBV7-2 | CASSLLGGRGTEEQYF | TGTGCCAGCAGCTTGCTAGGGGGACGAGGCACTGAAGAGCAGTACTTC
. | TRBJ1-1 | . | TRBV12-5 | CASGLKRGDEAFF | TGTGCTAGTGGTTTGAAAAGGGGTGACGAAGCTTTCTTT